One TCR beta chain is described in this entry. Which antigen it targets is not known. Base qualities are not provided; no much larger clone lies one nucleotide away. V loses 5 bases, J loses 4 bases, and the germline ends lie 11 bases apart. The CDR3 runs 14 amino acids, cysteine and phenylalanine included. Only the CDR3 DNA stays, 42 bases, in frame from base 1. The germline V gene (reference sequence) gives CDR1 as SEHNR and CDR2 as FQNEAQ. These data come from a study of blood T cell repertoires in COVID-19 (dated by TCRdb to the early 2020s). Background on the whole study: Samples from collaborators originated in the United States, Italy and Spain and spanned both the acute and convalescent phases of COVID-19. The prospective study material was composed of cDNA or gDNA derived from T cells, B-cell-depleted T cells, or PBMCs. Subjects who had been exposed to COVID-19, were actively infected with it, or had recovered from it provided the deeply sampled blood TCRbeta repertoires that made up the dataset. The repertoires were made available in a free public database intended to serve as a resource for research on the immune response to SARS-CoV-2. Samples came from the ongoing ImmuneRACE study (first 160 participants) plus 1,254 subjects from 6 global collaborators. Sample metadata almost always included a de-identified subject ID, COVID-19 status, age in years and sex. Where available, HLA class I and class II types were taken from metadata supplied by the sample provider and were not determined by assay-based typing.

One collaborating source in Seattle enrolled patients during active infection and followed them longitudinally through the course of disease. Whole blood was collected in K2EDTA tubes by collaborating institutions according to the institutions' own protocols. Collaborator samples were shipped for TCRbeta analysis as frozen whole blood, isolated PBMCs, or DNA extracted from either sample type. TCRbeta CDR3 regions were amplified from genomic DNA by means of the immunoSEQ Assay, a bias-controlled multiplex PCR. Under the source paper's analysis protocol: Within the assay, amplification of reference gene primers was used to estimate how many nucleated cells each sample contained. To quantify the absolute abundance of each unique TCRbeta CDR3 rearrangement, sequence reads were collapsed and filtered. For each sample, productive Simpson clonality was calculated as the square root of Simpson's diversity index across productive rearrangements. TCRdb's version of the immuneACCESS table is confined to in-frame rearrangements and falls short of the full clone set. An unresolved V gene accounts for under half of the shortfall where checked; the remainder is of unknown origin. V and J calls and clone size come straight from that table; D and trimming were deduced from the DNA. Recorded for this sample are 200,000 to 250,000 clones; 80% to 95% of them occurred a single time. Roughly 0.89% of the sample comes from the top ten.

The paper as a whole reports these results and caveats: How much clinical and demographic metadata was included differed by source and by participant, and the metadata was provided uncurated.

The sequence derives from a man aged 25-45 years with COVID-19, enrolled during active disease. The chain uses TRBV7-9 and TRBJ1-4; matching of 6 bases hints at TRBD1 as the D gene. Sequenced sample: peripheral blood. The nucleotide sequence is TGTGCCAGCAGCCCACAGGGAGTTAATGAAAAACTGTTTTTT. This codes for CASSPQGVNEKLFF. Joined to the reference TRBV7-9 and TRBJ1-4 proteins, this CDR3 gives the full variable domain: DTGVSQNPRHKITKRGQNVTFRCDPISEHNRLYWYRQTLGQGPEFLTYFQNEAQLEKSRLLSDRFSAERPKGSFSTLEIQRTEQGDSAMYLCASSPQGVNEKLFFGSGTQLSVL.